This note documents a single T cell receptor beta chain sequence. This record comes from a study of blood T cell repertoires in COVID-19. About the study: Researchers got acute and convalescent COVID-19 samples from the United States, Italy and Spain. PBMCs, B-cell-depleted T cells, or T cells were the source of the cDNA or gDNA that made up the material.

Using immunoSEQ multiplex PCR, the repertoire was profiled, and TCRdb retains in-frame clones only, with some absent. The sample lists roughly 70,000 clones; more than 60% were seen once. Germline V gives CDR1 LNHNV, CDR2 YYDKDF (reference sequence). V was clipped by 2 bases and J by 4 bases; unmatched bases: 3. This CDR3 is built from 15 residues. This chain joins TRBV15 and TRBJ1-2; TRBD1 matches 11 bases. The sequenced material came from peripheral blood. The source of this sequence is a man aged 60 to 69 with acute or convalescent COVID-19. The CDR3 DNA is TGTGCCACCAGCAGAACCGGACAGGGGGCCTATGGCTACACCTTC. Its translation: CATSRTGQGAYGYTF.